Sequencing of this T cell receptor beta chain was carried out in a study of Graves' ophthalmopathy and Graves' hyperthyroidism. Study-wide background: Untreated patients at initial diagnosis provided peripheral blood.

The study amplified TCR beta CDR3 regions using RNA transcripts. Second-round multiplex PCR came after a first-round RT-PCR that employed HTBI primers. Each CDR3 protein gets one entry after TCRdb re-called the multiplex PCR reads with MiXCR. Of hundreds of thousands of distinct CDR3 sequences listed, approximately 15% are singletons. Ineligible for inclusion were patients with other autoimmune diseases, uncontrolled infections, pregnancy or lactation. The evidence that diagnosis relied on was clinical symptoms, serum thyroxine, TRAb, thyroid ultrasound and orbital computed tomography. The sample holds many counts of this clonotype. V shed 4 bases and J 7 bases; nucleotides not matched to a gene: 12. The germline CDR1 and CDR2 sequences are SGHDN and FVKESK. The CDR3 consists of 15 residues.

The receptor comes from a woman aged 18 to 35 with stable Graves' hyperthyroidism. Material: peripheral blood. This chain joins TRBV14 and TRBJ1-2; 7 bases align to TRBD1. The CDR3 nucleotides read TGTGCCAGCAGCCTCGCCGACAGGGTCGACTCTGGCTACACCTTC. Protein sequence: CASSLADRVDSGYTF.